This TCR beta chain was sequenced for a study of radiation and T cells in renal cell carcinoma. Study-level points and caveats: In blood, top tumor clones expanded by 2 weeks, shrinking by 4.

On this clone itself: Antigen specificity is unknown.

Indicated time point: blood 4 weeks post-SBRT, at nephrectomy. Treatment described: 15 Gy SBRT to primary tumor, nephrectomy 4 weeks later. Assay used: immunoSEQ multiplex PCR; TCRdb lists only in-frame clones, some missing. The sample yields 130,000 to 150,000 clones, around 88% seen once. The receptor was isolated from a woman between 45 and 65 years old with renal cell carcinoma. The material was blood, obtained from a patient whose treatment included radiotherapy and nephrectomy.

The CDR3 DNA follows: TGTGCCAGCAGTAGGGGAGTTTCGTACCAAGAGACCCAGTACTTC. Translation: CASSRGVSYQETQYF. The J gene is TRBJ2-5, the V gene TRBV28; D might be TRBD1 or TRBD2, each matching 5 bases. V was cut by 5 bases and J by 0 bases, with 13 bases left in between. The CDR3 is 15 residues long. Germline lookup yields CDR1 MDHEN and CDR2 SYDVKM.